Listed here are 30 T cell receptor beta chains from one sample, sequenced in a study of cytomegalovirus exposure and HLA in healthy donors. The study ran its PCR with 60 Vbeta and 13 Jbeta primers. Measured with immunoSEQ multiplex PCR; TCRdb has only the in-frame clones, and not every one. The top ten clones hold 8.5% to 14% of a sample with 65,000 to 75,000 clones, about 73% of them seen once. Material for sequencing was PBMCs. Receptor source: a woman aged 55-70 years in good health and CMV-seropositive.

V gene TRBV7-2 combines with J gene TRBJ2-1; 11 nucleotides agree with TRBD1. This CDR3 has 15 amino acids. The ends lost 4 bases at V and 4 bases at J; junction bases unmatched: 3. Germline lookup yields CDR1 SGHTA and CDR2 FQGNSA. The CDR3 region is CASSWGTGGYNEQFF. CDR3 in DNA: TGTGCCAGCAGCTGGGGGACAGGGGGATACAATGAGCAGTTCTTC.

The chain recombines TRBV2 with TRBJ2-5; 9 bases map to TRBD2. Germline CDR1 SNHLY, CDR2 FYNNEI. The CDR3 is made up of 14 amino acids. V dropped 7 bases and J dropped 1; count of bases not matched to a gene: 4. CDR3 in amino acids: CASTLAGVQETQYF. DNA for the CDR3: TGTGCCAGCACATTAGCGGGGGTCCAAGAGACCCAGTACTTC.

The V and J genes are TRBV9 and TRBJ2-1; 7 positions agree with TRBD2. V trimming: 0 bases; J trimming: 6 bases; junction bases outside the gene matches: 6. The CDR3 extends over 15 amino acids. CDR1 SGDLS and CDR2 YYNGEE come from the germline V gene. CDR3 protein: CASSVGEGGLNEQFF. CDR3 sequence (DNA): TGTGCCAGCAGCGTAGGAGAGGGAGGGCTCAATGAGCAGTTCTTC.

The chain recombines TRBV5-1 with TRBJ2-7; TRBD2 agrees at 12 bases. This CDR3 spans 16 amino acids. CDR1 is SGHRS, CDR2 YFSETQ, per germline. Unmatched junction bases numbered 5, after V lost 1 base and J lost 3 bases. The CDR3 reads CASSLMASGGVYEQYF. The CDR3 bases are TGCGCCAGCAGCTTGATGGCTAGCGGGGGGGTCTACGAGCAGTACTTC.

V is TRBV16 and J is TRBJ1-2, with D maybe TRBD1 (5 bases). CDR3 length: 13 residues. V was clipped by 4 bases and J by 7 bases, with 13 bases between them. Germline-derived CDR1 and CDR2 are KGHSY and FQNENV. The chain's CDR3 is CASSPRQSLGYTF. CDR3 nucleotides: TGTGCCAGCAGCCCGCGACAGAGCCTTGGCTACACCTTC.

The chain recombines TRBV28 with TRBJ1-2; tentatively, D is TRBD1 (5 bases). Germline V gene sequence: CDR1 MDHEN, CDR2 SYDVKM. Between the trimmed V and J ends, which lost 7 bases and 4 bases, there was a span of 19 bases. This CDR3 comprises 15 residues. As DNA, the CDR3 is TGTGCCAGCACCGGTATGCAGGGTTTTGGCTATGGCTACACCTTC. It yields the protein CASTGMQGFGYGYTF.

The V call is TRBV19, the J call TRBJ2-1; 16 positions match TRBD2. V trimming: 6 bases; J trimming: 3 bases; junction bases outside the gene matches: 5. CDR1 is LNHDA and CDR2 is SQIVND in the germline V gene (reference sequence). The CDR3 has 17 amino acids. This chain's CDR3 is CASSPGLAGGNYNEQFF. CDR3 DNA sequence: TGTGCCAGTAGCCCGGGACTAGCGGGGGGGAACTACAATGAGCAGTTCTTC.

The genes are TRBV6-1 and TRBJ2-7, with 12 bases identical to TRBD1. This CDR3 has 15 amino acids. Germline V CDR1 and CDR2: MNHNS, SASEGT. The ends lost 5 bases at V and 1 base at J; junction bases unmatched: 3. The CDR3 is CASSRDRGPSYEQYF. The CDR3 DNA reads TGTGCCAGCAGTAGGGACAGGGGGCCTTCCTACGAGCAGTACTTC.

This clone was observed a few times. J is TRBJ1-1 and V is TRBV5-1, with 11 bases that match TRBD1. The CDR3 covers 14 residues. V gave up 4 bases and J gave up 3 bases; unmatched junction bases: 2. Germline V gives CDR1 SGHRS, CDR2 YFSETQ. The CDR3 reads CASSEGQGDTEAFF. Written as DNA, the CDR3 is TGCGCCAGCAGCGAGGGACAGGGGGACACTGAAGCTTTCTTT.

The chain is built from TRBV11-3 and TRBJ2-1; 7 nucleotides match TRBD2. V gave up 0 bases and J gave up 9 bases; unmatched junction bases: 11. In germline, CDR1 is SGHNT, CDR2 YENEEA. The CDR3 is 16 residues long. The CDR3 sequence: CASSLDGARGEGEQFF. In DNA, the CDR3 is TGTGCCAGCAGCTTAGATGGGGCTAGAGGGGAGGGTGAGCAGTTCTTC. The entire variable domain, with the rest obtained from reference TRBV11-3 and TRBJ2-1, is as follows: EAGVVQSPRYKIIEKKQPVAFWCNPISGHNTLYWYLQNLGQGPELLIRYENEEAVDDSQLPKDRFSAERLKGVDSTLKIQPAELGDSAVYLCASSLDGARGEGEQFFGPGTRLTVL.

This clone showed up just once. This chain connects TRBV5-1 to TRBJ1-2, with D possibly being TRBD1 (5 bases). Germline assignment: CDR1 SGHRS and CDR2 YFSETQ. V shed 0 bases and J shed 8 bases, with 17 bases lying between them. The CDR3 has 15 residues. CDR3 protein: CASSLDGQPNQGYTF. The CDR3 DNA reads TGCGCCAGCAGCTTGGACGGACAACCCAACCAGGGCTACACCTTC.

The V gene is TRBV19, the J gene TRBJ1-1, with D uncertain. Trimming shortened V by 2 bases and J by 1 base, and 14 bases separated the two germline ends. Germline CDR1 reads LNHDA; CDR2 reads SQIVND (reference sequence). The CDR3 runs to 16 residues. CDR3 loop: CASSILSGRKNTEAFF. CDR3 in DNA: TGTGCCAGTAGTATACTGTCAGGTAGGAAGAACACTGAAGCTTTCTTT.

The chain is built from TRBV19 and TRBJ1-1; no definite D call. The V end was cut by 3 bases, the J end by 5 bases, with 19 bases between. CDR3 length equals 16 residues. CDR1 and CDR2 (germline): LNHDA, SQIVND (reference sequence). This CDR3 reads CASSISFQVGRTEAFF. Here the CDR3 DNA reads TGTGCCAGTAGTATCTCCTTTCAGGTGGGGAGGACTGAAGCTTTCTTT.

The chain recombines TRBV30 with TRBJ2-6, with D uncertain. CDR1 GTSNPN and CDR2 SVGIG come from the germline V gene (reference sequence). Trimming cost V 2 bases and J 4 bases, with 12 bases left between them. This CDR3 spans 15 amino acids. In DNA, the CDR3 is TGTGCCTGGAGTCCTGCCTGGGCCGGGGCCAACGTCCTGACTTTC. As protein: CAWSPAWAGANVLTF. The whole variable domain, remainder taken from reference TRBV30 and TRBJ2-6, is SQTIHQWPATLVQPVGSPLSLECTVEGTSNPNLYWYRQAAGRGLQLLFYSVGIGQISSEVPQNLSASRPQDRQFILSSKKLLLSDSGFYLCAWSPAWAGANVLTFGAGSRLTVL.

The V call is TRBV9, the J call TRBJ2-7; 8 positions agree with TRBD2. Germline V CDR1 and CDR2: SGDLS, YYNGEE. CDR3 length equals 16 residues. V dropped 2 bases and J dropped 3; count of bases not matched to a gene: 10. DNA for the CDR3: TGTGCCAGCAGCGTGGGCGGGACTAGTACCATCTACGAGCAGTACTTC. It specifies CASSVGGTSTIYEQYF.

This clone was seen a single time. The chain combines TRBV2 with TRBJ1-4, with TRBD1 as a possible D gene (6 bases). V shed 6 bases and J shed 0 bases, with 11 bases lying between them. Germline lookup yields CDR1 SNHLY and CDR2 FYNNEI. The CDR3 runs to 15 residues. The CDR3 loop reads CASRDRAATNEKLFF. DNA of the CDR3: TGTGCCAGCAGGGACAGAGCTGCAACTAATGAAAAACTGTTTTTT.

This clone has just one count. J is TRBJ1-4 and V is TRBV18, with 7 bases that match TRBD1. Germline CDR1 and CDR2: KGHSH and LQKENI. V was pared by 5 bases and J by 6 bases, with 18 bases of the junction left unmatched. The CDR3 extends over 18 amino acids. The CDR3 reads CASSTGRDRKIIDEKLFF. CDR3 sequence (DNA): TGTGCCAGCTCAACAGGTCGGGACAGAAAAATAATCGATGAAAAACTGTTTTTT. Drawing the rest from reference TRBV18 and TRBJ1-4, the complete variable domain is NAGVMQNPRHLVRRRGQEARLRCSPMKGHSHVYWYRQLPEEGLKFMVYLQKENIIDESGMPKERFSAEFPKEGPSILRIQQVVRGDSAAYFCASSTGRDRKIIDEKLFFGSGTQLSVL.

The rearrangement links TRBV30 to TRBJ2-2, with D tentatively TRBD1 (6 bases). CDR3 length: 15 amino acids. Germline V gene data show CDR1 as GTSNPN and CDR2 as SVGIG (reference sequence). V dropped 3 bases and J dropped 3 bases, with 14 bases sitting between them. As DNA, the CDR3 is TGTGCCTGGAGCCAGGGGAATGCGTACACCGGGGAGCTGTTTTTT. Its protein is CAWSQGNAYTGELFF.

V is TRBV6-5 and J is TRBJ2-7, with D tentatively TRBD2 (6 bases). This CDR3 is built from 15 residues. V was pared by 2 bases and J by 1 base, with 12 bases between. From germline, CDR1 is MNHEY and CDR2 SVGAGI. CDR3 loop: CASSYSGRGSYEQYF. Written as DNA, the CDR3 is TGTGCCAGCAGTTACAGTGGACGGGGGTCCTACGAGCAGTACTTC.

CDR3 nucleotide sequence: TGTGCCAGCGGGCGGGGGACCCCTGATACGCAGTATTTT. It specifies CASGRGTPDTQYF. V gene TRBV7-9 combines with J gene TRBJ2-3, with TRBD2 matching 7 bases. Per the germline V gene, CDR1 is SEHNR and CDR2 is FQNEAQ (reference sequence). Trimming cost V 8 bases and J 6 bases; bases outside gene matches: 8. This CDR3 spans 13 amino acids.

This chain connects TRBV5-1 to TRBJ2-5; D is possibly TRBD2 (6 bases). Germline V gene lookup returns CDR1 SGHRS and CDR2 YFSETQ. This CDR3 contains 15 residues. Trimming left V 5 bases short and J 5 bases short, with 19 bases between. The CDR3 nucleotides read TGCGCCAGCAGTTCGGGACTCACCGCGGAGGAGACCCAGTACTTC. Its translation: CASSSGLTAEETQYF.

This clone was recorded only once. The CDR3 coding sequence is TGTGCCAGCAGTCGCCGAGGGAGTGGCTACACCTTC. This sequence encodes CASSRRGSGYTF. The chain uses TRBV27 and TRBJ1-2, with D unclear. Trimming stripped 5 bases from V and 7 bases from J, with 11 bases between. The CDR3 spans 12 residues. CDR1 and CDR2 from the germline V gene are MNHEY and SMNVEV (reference sequence).

This rearrangement joins TRBV7-3 to TRBJ1-1, with 9 bases fitting TRBD1. Looked up from germline, CDR1 is SGHTA and CDR2 is FQGTGA. The CDR3 length is 15 residues. J gave up 5 bases and V 2 bases, and 6 bases lay outside the gene matches. The CDR3 is CASSLGGQGGTEAFF. As DNA, the CDR3 is TGTGCCAGCAGCTTAGGGGGACAGGGTGGAACTGAAGCTTTCTTT.

This clone was detected a few times. This chain uses TRBV5-8 with TRBJ2-3; perhaps TRBD1 as D (6 bases). The CDR3 contains 15 residues. Trimming left V 0 bases short and J 2 bases short, with 10 bases between. Germline V gene data show CDR1 as SGHTS and CDR2 as YDEGEE. In DNA, the CDR3 is TGTGCCAGCAGCTTGGCCCAGGGGAACACAGATACGCAGTATTTT. Protein product: CASSLAQGNTDTQYF.

The chain has TRBV6-1 and TRBJ2-7, with TRBD2 identical over 7 bases. Unmatched junction bases numbered 11, after V lost 7 bases and J lost 2 bases. Germline V gene lookup returns CDR1 MNHNS and CDR2 SASEGT. This CDR3 region has 15 residues. The CDR3 reads CASTPTSGNAYEQYF. CDR3 DNA: TGTGCCAGCACCCCGACCAGCGGGAACGCCTACGAGCAGTACTTC.

The chain is built from TRBV19 and TRBJ2-1; a possible D gene is TRBD2 (6 bases). The length of the CDR3 is 15 residues. Germline CDR1 LNHDA, CDR2 SQIVND (reference sequence). Trimming took off 5 bases at V and 0 bases at J, with 11 bases between the two ends. CDR3 nucleotide sequence: TGTGCCAGTAGTCTTTCTAGCGCCTCCTACAATGAGCAGTTCTTC. It encodes CASSLSSASYNEQFF.

V gene TRBV5-1 combines with J gene TRBJ2-2; 9 bases align to TRBD1. The CDR3 covers 15 residues. V gave up 1 base and J gave up 3 bases; unmatched junction bases: 1. Germline CDR1 SGHRS, CDR2 YFSETQ. In nucleotides, the CDR3 is TGCGCCAGCAGCTTGAGGACAGGGGACACCGGGGAGCTGTTTTTT. It is translated as CASSLRTGDTGELFF. The variable domain in full, with the rest retrieved from reference TRBV5-1 and TRBJ2-2, is KAGVTQTPRYLIKTRGQQVTLSCSPISGHRSVSWYQQTPGQGLQFLFEYFSETQRNKGNFPGRFSGRQFSNSRSEMNVSTLELGDSALYLCASSLRTGDTGELFFGEGSRLTVL.

This rearrangement joins TRBV7-8 to TRBJ1-3, with unresolved D. CDR1 SGHVS and CDR2 FQNEAQ come from the germline V gene. The CDR3 spans 16 residues. Trimming removed 5 bases from V and 0 bases from J, with 14 bases in between. The CDR3 nucleotides are TGTGCCAGCAGCCGAGGACTTTCGAGCTCTGGAAACACCATATATTTT. Protein: CASSRGLSSSGNTIYF. Complete variable domain (other parts from reference TRBV7-8 and TRBJ1-3): GAGVSQSPRYKVAKRGQDVALRCDPISGHVSLFWYQQALGQGPEFLTYFQNEAQLDKSGLPSDRFFAERPEGSVSTLKIQRTQQEDSAVYLCASSRGLSSSGNTIYFGEGSWLTVV.

V and J are TRBV6-1 and TRBJ1-1, with 7 bases identical to TRBD1. The V gene end was trimmed by 6 bases and the J gene end by 4 bases; junction bases not matched to a gene: 11. CDR1 and CDR2 from the germline V gene are MNHNS and SASEGT. The CDR3 spans 15 residues. In nucleotides, the CDR3 is TGTGCCAGCAGCTGGAGGGGGCGCGATGGCACTGAAGCTTTCTTT. This gives the protein CASSWRGRDGTEAFF.

The V call is TRBV6-6, the J call TRBJ1-2, with D perhaps matching TRBD1 (5 bases). Trimming took 4 bases from V and 7 from J, leaving 13 bases between them. Looked up from germline, CDR1 is MNHNY and CDR2 is SVGAGI (reference sequence). The CDR3 is 13 residues long. CDR3 sequence reads: CASSSSRVVGYTF. The CDR3 DNA reads as TGTGCCAGCAGTTCCTCCAGGGTAGTTGGCTACACCTTC.